The clone carrying this TCR beta chain was seen a handful of times. Its antigen is not known. The data stem from a study of blood T cells in healthy people across ages. Study-level information: Template switching picked up about one barcoded beta molecule for each two T cells.

Trimming took 0 bases from V and 7 from J, leaving 16 bases between them. From germline, CDR1 is SGHDN and CDR2 FVKESK. The CDR3 runs 16 residues. A second PCR of roughly 6 to 12 cycles used a sample-barcoded 5' primer and a J-beta primer mix. MiXCR, applied by TCRdb to the 5' RACE reads, yields one record per CDR3 protein. Here the sample spans more than 550,000 distinct CDR3 sequences, about 20% being singletons. There were healthy Caucasian individuals from Russia, aged about 6 to 95, serving as donors. General observations from the study: While age rose, TCR beta diversity per million T cells dropped in a roughly linear way. Estimated diversity across one million T cells was deemed an underestimate.

This chain joins TRBV14 and TRBJ2-1, with unresolved D. The sample consisted of blood. This sequence originates from a man between 65 and 79 years old in good health. The CDR3 nucleotides read TGTGCCAGCAGCCAAGATCGTCCGGTAGCTTGGAATGAGCAGTTCTTC. Protein product: CASSQDRPVAWNEQFF. The complete variable domain, with remaining parts taken from reference TRBV14 and TRBJ2-1, reads EAGVTQFPSHSVIEKGQTVTLRCDPISGHDNLYWYRRVMGKEIKFLLHFVKESKQDESGMPNNRFLAERTGGTYSTLKVQPAELEDSGVYFCASSQDRPVAWNEQFFGPGTRLTVL.